This TCR beta chain was profiled in a study of T cell changes during pregnancy in multiple sclerosis (dated by TCRdb to between 2018 and 2021). Some background on the complete study: The study examined how the T cell repertoire changed over the course of pregnancy in women with multiple sclerosis.

Libraries came from the immunoSEQ multiplex PCR assay. TCRdb obtained this table from immuneACCESS and retained in-frame rearrangements with V and J assigned. These tables miss some clones; where compared with another copy, unresolved V genes account for less than half of the shortfall, and the remainder is unexplained. The sample contains nearly 80,000 clones, approximately 90% of them found a single time. The top ten constitute 0.2% to 0.25% of the sample. This clone was recorded only once. Its antigen is not yet known. No qualities accompany the bases; no much larger clone lies one base away. The germline V gene yields SGHRS for CDR1 and YFSETQ for CDR2. Trimmed from V: 4 bases; trimmed from J: 1 base; junction bases lacking a gene match: 2. Counted from cysteine to phenylalanine, this CDR3 has 14 amino acids. CDR3 DNA is the only sequence kept; it has 42 bases, read in frame from the first base.

Source: CD4+ T cells from peripheral blood mononuclear cells, taken before pregnancy. The TCR sequence derives from a female donor with multiple sclerosis, enrolled in a pregnancy study. Recombination joined TRBV5-1 with TRBJ1-1; 9 nucleotides in the junction match TRBD1. Here is the DNA: TGCGCCAGCAGCGCACAGGGGGCGAACACTGAAGCTTTCTTT. This gives the protein CASSAQGANTEAFF.